The clone carrying this TCR beta chain has ten or more counts. The library was built for alpha chains, so this beta chain is an off-target read and its size means little. Every TCR cDNA molecule carried a tag that served as a unique molecular identifier. Using its own MiXCR run on the 5' RACE reads, TCRdb lists one record per CDR3 protein. The sample lists fewer than 18,000 distinct CDR3 sequences; roughly 3.9% were seen once. The time point was: sample taken at primary tumor resection. About 73 TRACERx patients with early, untreated non-small cell lung cancer donated samples. The data originate from a study of spatial heterogeneity in lung cancer. CDR3 length: 12 amino acids. V was cut by 0 bases and J by 6 bases, with 8 bases left in between. Germline V gives CDR1 SQVTM, CDR2 ANQGSEA.

Material: normal lung tissue next to the tumor, obtained at surgery. The source is a male donor with early-stage non-small cell lung cancer. The V gene is TRBV29-1, the J gene TRBJ1-2; no definite D call. The CDR3 is CSVEDLSNGYTF. The CDR3 nucleotides read TGCAGCGTTGAAGACCTATCAAATGGCTACACCTTC.